One sample yielded the 9 T cell receptor beta chains listed below, sequenced in a study of shared clonotypes between healthy human individuals. Using immunoSEQ multiplex PCR, the repertoire was profiled, and TCRdb retains in-frame clones only, with some absent. In the table there are around 2.5 million clones, 93% of which are singletons. Specimen: naive CD4+ T cells from PBMCs. The subset: CD45RA+ positively selected. Receptors were obtained from a man younger than 30 in good health. Some clones in this sample may be carry-over from other donors' samples.

The chain joins TRBV14 to TRBJ2-4; TRBD1 or TRBD2 may be the D gene (5 bases each). The CDR3 extends over 18 amino acids. The germline gives CDR1 SGHDN, CDR2 FVKESK. Trimming shortened V by 1 base and J by 6 bases, and 22 bases separated the two germline ends. The CDR3 DNA follows: TGTGCCAGCAGCCAAGGGGGGTCCAGCCCCGCGGCTTCAAACATTCAGTACTTC. It codes for CASSQGGSSPAASNIQYF.

This sequence joins TRBV6-1 and TRBJ1-5; D call uncertain. The V and J ends lost 5 bases and 1 base respectively, with 12 bases between them. Germline V CDR1 and CDR2: MNHNS, SASEGT. The CDR3 loop spans 15 amino acids. The CDR3 sequence: CASSNPLASNQPQHF. The CDR3, as DNA: TGTGCCAGCAGTAACCCCCTAGCGAGCAATCAGCCCCAGCATTTT.

The chain employs TRBV28 and TRBJ2-7; D remains unclear. CDR3 length: 14 amino acids. Trimming removed 3 bases at V and 3 bases at J, with 12 bases between. Germline values: CDR1 MDHEN, CDR2 SYDVKM. The CDR3 nucleotides are TGTGCCAGCAGTTTCCCAATGGGATTCTACGAGCAGTACTTC. This codes for CASSFPMGFYEQYF.

The gene calls are TRBV27 and TRBJ2-3; the D gene is possibly TRBD1 (6 bases). This CDR3 comprises 12 residues. Trimming stripped 7 bases from V and 10 bases from J, with 15 bases between. Germline assignment: CDR1 MNHEY and CDR2 SMNVEV (reference sequence). The CDR3 coding sequence is TGTGCCAGCAATACACAGGGAAGGGCGCAGTATTTT. Translation: CASNTQGRAQYF.

The V gene is TRBV7-9, the J gene TRBJ2-5, with D perhaps TRBD2 (5 bases). The CDR3 totals 16 residues. The germline V gene encodes CDR1 SEHNR and CDR2 FQNEAQ (reference sequence). The ends were cut back, 5 bases at V and 9 bases at J, with 25 bases in the middle. CDR3 DNA: TGTGCCAGCAGCCGCACTCCACCCGCGGGTTGGAGCTCCCAGTACTTC. This codes for CASSRTPPAGWSSQYF.

This clone showed up just once. This chain joins TRBV28 and TRBJ1-5, with 8 bases fitting TRBD1. The CDR3 has 16 residues. With V trimmed by 5 bases and J by 7 bases, 13 bases remained unmatched. The germline V gene encodes CDR1 MDHEN and CDR2 SYDVKM. This CDR3 is CASSLTGTGLRQPQHF. The CDR3, as DNA: TGTGCCAGCAGTCTTACCGGGACAGGTCTACGACAGCCCCAGCATTTT.

The chain uses TRBV28 and TRBJ2-2, with TRBD2 identical over 10 bases. The CDR3 contains 21 residues. With 3 bases clipped from V and 0 bases from J, the junction kept 16 bases outside the gene matches. CDR1 and CDR2 (germline): MDHEN, SYDVKM. CDR3 protein: CASSFGVRLAGDHPNTGELFF. DNA for the CDR3: TGTGCCAGCAGTTTCGGTGTGAGGCTAGCGGGAGATCACCCGAACACCGGGGAGCTGTTTTTT.

The genes are TRBV10-3 and TRBJ1-5; unclear D gene. Germline V lookup: CDR1 ENHRY, CDR2 SYGVKD. The CDR3 covers 14 residues. V lost 2 bases and J 3 bases, leaving 8 bases between the germline ends. The CDR3 region is CAISEVDINQPQHF. For the CDR3, the DNA is TGTGCCATCAGTGAGGTAGATATCAATCAGCCCCAGCATTTT.

J is TRBJ2-7 and V is TRBV7-6; 10 bases are shared with TRBD1. This CDR3 contains 14 residues. V lost 5 bases and J lost 5; bases outside the gene matches: 6. CDR1 is SGHVS and CDR2 is FNYEAQ in the germline V gene. The CDR3 region has the DNA TGTGCCAGCAGCCGGGGACAGGGGAGGGACGAGCAGTACTTC. Translation gives CASSRGQGRDEQYF.